The T cell receptor (beta chain) described here comes from a study of blood T cell repertoires in COVID-19. Study-level information: Specimens from acute and convalescent COVID-19 originated in the United States, Italy and Spain. T cells, B-cell-depleted T cells, or PBMCs provided the cDNA or gDNA that served as material.

Authors' analysis steps: Amplification from reference gene primers served as the basis for estimated nucleated cell counts. TCRdb's copy holds only in-frame clones and misses some; the assay was immunoSEQ multiplex PCR. D and trimming were read from the DNA, whereas the V and J calls and clone size are those reported in that table. The table has roughly 260,000 clones, less than 90% seen once; the top ten hold roughly 4%. J was trimmed by 8 bases and V by 4 bases; bases with no gene match: 2. CDR1 and CDR2 from the germline V gene are SGHVS and FNYEAQ. The CDR3 sequence is 12 residues long. This clonotype originated in a man aged 55 to 69 who had recovered from COVID-19. Sequenced input: peripheral blood. The chain carries TRBV7-6 and TRBJ1-2; 9 bases map to TRBD1. CDR3 region: CASSSDRGGYTF. The CDR3 DNA sequence: TGTGCCAGCAGCTCGGACAGGGGCGGCTACACCTTC.